A selection of T cell receptor beta chains follows, all from one sample in a study of beta chain features in type 1 diabetes. TCRdb's copy holds only in-frame clones and misses some; the assay was immunoSEQ multiplex PCR. Here the sample spans around 300,000 clones, 15% being singletons. Sequenced sample: naive CD4+ T cells from blood. The source of these receptors is a man between 18 and 35 years old with type 1 diabetes. Both conserved end residues are part of each CDR3. D genes are given only for firm matches. Not all rows give a size; the values are once, few, many and, for expanded clones, a class.

TRBD1 TRBJ2-7 TRBV6-5 NA CASSYSGTGSYEQYF TGTGCCAGCAGTTACTCGGGGACAGGCTCCTACGAGCAGTACTTC
NA TRBJ1-2 TRBV7-9 NA CASSPNAF TGTGCCAGCAGCCCTAATGCCTTC
TRBD1 TRBJ1-4 TRBV30 NA CALNRGSTNEKLFF TGTGCCTTAAACAGGGGGAGTACTAATGAAAAACTGTTTTTT
NA TRBJ2-5 TRBV5-1 NA CASSSGDRDQETQYF TGCGCCAGCAGCTCGGGAGACAGGGACCAAGAGACCCAGTACTTC
NA TRBJ2-1 TRBV28 NA CASSRTGIRSSYNEQFF TGTGCCAGCAGTCGAACAGGGATTAGGAGCTCCTACAATGAGCAGTTCTTC
NA TRBJ2-3 TRBV19 NA CASRSGPSTDTQYF TGTGCCAGTAGGAGCGGTCCTAGCACAGATACGCAGTATTTT
TRBD2 TRBJ2-7 TRBV7-2 NA CASSYPSGRSHEQYF TGTGCCAGCAGCTACCCTAGCGGGAGATCCCACGAGCAGTACTTC
NA TRBJ2-3 TRBV7-9 NA CASSLAPGGHPSTDTQYF TGTGCCAGCAGCTTAGCGCCAGGCGGGCACCCTAGCACAGATACGCAGTATTTT
TRBD2 TRBJ2-5 TRBV5-1 few CASSSGTSGQETQYF TGCGCCAGCAGCTCCGGGACTAGCGGTCAAGAGACCCAGTACTTC
NA TRBJ2-1 TRBV5-1 few CASSFGLAMTNEQFF TGCGCCAGCAGCTTTGGTCTAGCGATGACGAATGAGCAGTTCTTC
NA TRBJ2-6 TRBV30 few CAFSPGANVLTF TGTGCCTTTTCTCCTGGGGCCAACGTCCTGACTTTC
NA TRBJ1-1 TRBV7-9 NA CASSPPVVAEAFF TGTGCCAGCAGCCCCCCGGTGGTGGCTGAAGCTTTCTTT
NA TRBJ2-5 TRBV6-1 few CASSELGRETQYF TGTGCCAGCAGTGAATTGGGGCGGGAGACCCAGTACTTC
TRBD1 TRBJ1-2 TRBV29-1 NA CSVEDRGTNYGYTF TGCAGCGTTGAAGACAGGGGGACTAACTATGGCTACACCTTC
TRBD2 TRBJ2-3 TRBV23-1 NA CASSPLPPGKLAVLPDTQYF TGCGCCAGCTCTCCCCTCCCGCCAGGGAAACTAGCGGTCCTACCGGATACGCAGTATTTT
NA TRBJ1-1 TRBV7-9 NA CASNTQVRGTWTFF TGTGCCAGCAACACCCAGGTCCGGGGAACGTGGACTTTCTTT
TRBD1 TRBJ2-7 TRBV7-2 NA CASRRDRGYEQYF TGTGCCAGCAGGAGGGACAGGGGGTACGAGCAGTACTTC
NA TRBJ2-7 TRBV7-2 NA CASSPRTTYEQYF TGTGCCAGCAGCCCGAGGACTACTTACGAGCAGTACTTC
TRBD2 TRBJ2-7 TRBV7-2 few CASSLAFLTSVSYEQYF TGTGCCAGCAGCTTAGCTTTTCTGACTAGCGTCTCCTACGAGCAGTACTTC
NA TRBJ2-3 TRBV4-3 NA CASSQDLSLATDTQYF TGCGCCAGCAGCCAAGATCTGAGCCTTGCCACAGATACGCAGTATTTT
NA TRBJ1-2 TRBV5-1 NA CASGQRSGGPYTF TGCGCCAGCGGACAACGCTCGGGGGGACCTTACACCTTC
NA TRBJ2-1 TRBV7-2 NA CASSPATGAGSYNEQFF TGTGCCAGCAGCCCGGCGACAGGAGCGGGGTCCTACAATGAGCAGTTCTTC
NA TRBJ2-7 TRBV2 NA CASLGAAEQYF TGTGCCAGCCTGGGGGCTGCCGAGCAGTACTTC
NA TRBJ2-3 TRBV7-2 NA CASSLRGRNTQYF TGTGCCAGCAGCTTAAGGGGCCGGAATACGCAGTATTTT
TRBD2 TRBJ2-5 TRBV30 few CAWSLAGGYQETQYF TGTGCCTGGAGTCTAGCGGGGGGGTACCAAGAGACCCAGTACTTC
NA TRBJ1-1 TRBV14 NA CASSQVAGRTEAFF TGTGCCAGCAGCCAAGTGGCGGGGCGCACTGAAGCTTTCTTT
TRBD2 TRBJ2-5 TRBV5-1 few CASTLGGIQETQYF TGCGCCAGCACCCTGGGGGGGATCCAAGAGACCCAGTACTTC
NA TRBJ1-2 TRBV30 few CAWSAWSHYGYTF TGTGCCTGGAGTGCGTGGAGTCACTATGGCTACACCTTC
NA TRBJ2-7 TRBV6-6 NA CASSYARGSYEQYF TGTGCCAGCAGTTACGCACGGGGCTCCTACGAGCAGTACTTC
NA TRBJ2-7 TRBV7-9 NA CASSSQGPISYEQYF TGTGCCAGCAGTTCTCAGGGGCCTATCTCCTACGAGCAGTACTTC
TRBD2 TRBJ2-1 TRBV7-2 NA CASREAGTSGYNEQFF TGTGCCAGCAGGGAAGCCGGGACTAGCGGATACAATGAGCAGTTCTTC
NA TRBJ2-1 TRBV20-1 few CSRTKREQFF TGCAGTCGAACGAAACGGGAGCAGTTCTTC
NA TRBJ2-1 TRBV14 few CASSRGQISDEQFF TGTGCCAGCAGCCGCGGGCAGATAAGCGATGAGCAGTTCTTC
TRBD1 TRBJ2-5 TRBV9 NA CASSEGTGRQETQYF TGTGCCAGCAGCGAGGGGACAGGGAGGCAAGAGACCCAGTACTTC
TRBD2 TRBJ2-7 TRBV7-2 NA CASSLVGLLAGGPTYEQYF TGTGCCAGCAGCTTAGTCGGACTACTAGCGGGGGGACCCACCTACGAGCAGTACTTC
TRBD2 TRBJ2-5 TRBV5-1 NA CASSFPGGSGGETQYF TGCGCCAGCAGCTTCCCCGGGGGTAGCGGGGGAGAGACCCAGTACTTC
NA TRBJ2-5 TRBV6-4 few CASSEKRLAQETQYF TGTGCCAGCAGTGAGAAACGGCTAGCTCAAGAGACCCAGTACTTC
NA TRBJ1-2 TRBV20-1 few CSATQGNGYTF TGCAGTGCTACACAGGGAAACGGCTACACCTTC
NA TRBJ2-2 TRBV18 NA CASSPRAATGELFF TGTGCCAGCTCACCACGAGCGGCCACCGGGGAGCTGTTTTTT
TRBD1 TRBJ2-7 TRBV30 NA CAWSVGTGVTYEQYF TGTGCCTGGAGTGTTGGGACAGGGGTGACCTACGAGCAGTACTTC
TRBD1 TRBJ1-1 TRBV5-1 few CASSQTGQLITEAFF TGCGCCAGCAGCCAGACAGGGCAGCTGATAACTGAAGCTTTCTTT
TRBD1 TRBJ1-5 TRBV30 NA CAWSGQGNQPQHF TGTGCCTGGAGCGGACAGGGCAATCAGCCCCAGCATTTT
NA TRBJ2-5 TRBV5-4 few CASSLTELQETQYF TGTGCCAGCAGCTTAACAGAATTACAAGAGACCCAGTACTTC
NA TRBJ2-1 TRBV30 few CACRASYNEQFF TGTGCCTGCAGGGCCTCCTACAATGAGCAGTTCTTC